This TCR beta chain was documented in a study of CD8 T cells in ankylosing spondylitis. General study findings and limits: Prior literature has documented some motif variants in synovial fluid and blood from reactive arthritis. Disease-linked clones reportedly showed significant enrichment in matched ankylosing spondylitis synovial fluid. One TCR beta motif, made up of roughly 8 highly homologous variants, appeared characteristic of ankylosing spondylitis blood.

A quantitative 5'-RACE method, one with molecular barcodes, was used to make TCR beta libraries. TCRdb processed the 5' RACE reads anew with MiXCR; each CDR3 protein has one entry. This sample has under 550,000 distinct CDR3 sequences, with roughly 26% found just once. Per the germline V gene, CDR1 is MNHNS and CDR2 is SASEGT. The CDR3 totals 13 residues. Trimming removed 6 bases at V and 5 bases at J, with 13 bases between. Concerning this clonotype itself: What it binds is not known.

The rearrangement uses TRBV6-1 and TRBJ2-5; TRBD1 is a possible D gene (6 bases). The receptor was derived from a male donor with ankylosing spondylitis. The sample was blood, either unsorted or a sorted T cell fraction (not recorded which). The CDR3 loop reads CASSQGRGETQYF. The DNA of the CDR3 is TGTGCCAGCAGCCAGGGCAGGGGTGAGACCCAGTACTTC.